Described below is a single T cell receptor beta chain sequence and its context. Its antigen is currently unknown. This sample stems from a study of cytomegalovirus exposure and HLA in healthy donors. Background on the study: From some 190 million T cells, an earlier analysis saw 120 million or so unique TCR beta sequences. Study-wide findings and caveats: Later analysis identified 16,951 TCR beta sequences associated with HLA alleles, using a false discovery rate threshold of 0.05.

Primers included in the PCR were 60 Vbeta and 13 Jbeta primers. Sequencing was performed with immunoSEQ multiplex PCR; in TCRdb, only in-frame clones are kept and a portion is missing. This sample's table reports roughly 73,000 clones. This receptor was obtained from a female donor in good health and CMV-seropositive. The sequenced sample consisted of PBMCs.

This CDR3 is CSVVGGQGKNIQYF. The DNA for the CDR3 is TGCAGCGTTGTTGGTGGACAGGGGAAAAACATTCAGTACTTC. The V and J genes are TRBV29-1 and TRBJ2-4; 9 positions agree with TRBD1. Trimming removed 4 bases from V and 4 bases from J; junction bases left unmatched: 5. The CDR3 is 14 residues long. Germline CDR1 reads SQVTM; CDR2 reads ANQGSEA.